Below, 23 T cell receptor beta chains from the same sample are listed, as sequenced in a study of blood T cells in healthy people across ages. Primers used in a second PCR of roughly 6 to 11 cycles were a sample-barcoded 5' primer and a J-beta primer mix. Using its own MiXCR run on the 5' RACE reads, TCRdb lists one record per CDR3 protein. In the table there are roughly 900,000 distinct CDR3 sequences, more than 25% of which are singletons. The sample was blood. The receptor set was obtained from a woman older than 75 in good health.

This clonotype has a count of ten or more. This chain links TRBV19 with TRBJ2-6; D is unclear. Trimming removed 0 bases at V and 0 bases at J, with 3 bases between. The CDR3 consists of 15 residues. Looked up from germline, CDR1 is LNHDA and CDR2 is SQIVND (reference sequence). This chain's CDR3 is CASSIDTSGANVLTF. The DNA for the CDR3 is TGTGCCAGTAGTATAGACACCTCTGGGGCCAACGTCCTGACTTTC.

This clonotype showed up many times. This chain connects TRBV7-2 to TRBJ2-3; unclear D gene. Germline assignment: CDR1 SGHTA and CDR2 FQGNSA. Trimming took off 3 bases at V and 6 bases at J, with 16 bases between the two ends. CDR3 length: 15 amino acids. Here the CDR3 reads CASSLQELYTDTQYF. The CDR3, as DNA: TGTGCCAGCAGCTTGCAGGAGCTGTACACGGATACGCAGTATTTT.

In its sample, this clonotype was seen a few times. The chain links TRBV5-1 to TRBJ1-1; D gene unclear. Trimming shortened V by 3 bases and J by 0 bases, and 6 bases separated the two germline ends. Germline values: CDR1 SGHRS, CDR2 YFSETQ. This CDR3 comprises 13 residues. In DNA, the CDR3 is TGCGCCAGCAGCTGGTCCGTGAACACTGAAGCTTTCTTT. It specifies CASSWSVNTEAFF.

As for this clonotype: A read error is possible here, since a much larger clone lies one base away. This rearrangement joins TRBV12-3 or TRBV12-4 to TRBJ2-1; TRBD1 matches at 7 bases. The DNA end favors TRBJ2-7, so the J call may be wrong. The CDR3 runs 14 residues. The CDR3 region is CASLLRQGHNEQYF. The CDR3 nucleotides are TGTGCCAGTTTACTTAGACAGGGCCACAATGAGCAGTACTTC.

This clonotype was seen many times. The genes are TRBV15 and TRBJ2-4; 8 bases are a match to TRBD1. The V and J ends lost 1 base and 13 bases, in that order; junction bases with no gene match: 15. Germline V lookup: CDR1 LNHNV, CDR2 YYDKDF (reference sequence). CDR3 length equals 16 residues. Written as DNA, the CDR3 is TGTGCCACCAGCAGAGGTGGACAGGGAAAACTAGGGGAGCAGTACTTC. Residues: CATSRGGQGKLGEQYF.

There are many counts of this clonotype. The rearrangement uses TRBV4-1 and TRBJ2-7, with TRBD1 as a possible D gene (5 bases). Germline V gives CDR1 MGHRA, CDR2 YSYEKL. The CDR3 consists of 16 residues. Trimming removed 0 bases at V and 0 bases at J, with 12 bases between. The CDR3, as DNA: TGCGCCAGCAGCCAAGACTCAGGGTCTAGCTCCTACGAGCAGTACTTC. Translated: CASSQDSGSSSYEQYF.

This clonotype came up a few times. The CDR3 loop is CASSPTTSTDTQYF. DNA of the CDR3: TGTGCCAGCAGCCCCACTACTAGCACAGATACGCAGTATTTT. The genes are TRBV11-3 and TRBJ2-3; D unclear. This CDR3 is 14 amino acids long. Trimming shortened V by 5 bases and J by 0 bases, and 9 bases separated the two germline ends. Germline CDR1 reads SGHNT; CDR2 reads YENEEA.

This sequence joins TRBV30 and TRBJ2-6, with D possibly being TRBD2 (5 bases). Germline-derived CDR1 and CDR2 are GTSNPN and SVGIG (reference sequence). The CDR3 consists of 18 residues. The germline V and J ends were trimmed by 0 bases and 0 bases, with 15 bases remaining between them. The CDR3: CAWSVWRTVGSGANVLTF. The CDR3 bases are TGTGCCTGGAGTGTATGGAGGACGGTTGGCTCTGGGGCCAACGTCCTGACTTTC.

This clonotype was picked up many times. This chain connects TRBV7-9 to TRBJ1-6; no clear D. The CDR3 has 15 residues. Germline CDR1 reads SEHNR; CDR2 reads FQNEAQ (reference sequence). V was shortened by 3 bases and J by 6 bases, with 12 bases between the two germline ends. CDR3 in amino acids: CASSFSGAGNSPLHF. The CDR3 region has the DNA TGTGCCAGCAGCTTCTCCGGAGCTGGTAATTCACCCCTCCACTTT. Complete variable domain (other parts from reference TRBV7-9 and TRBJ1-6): DTGVSQNPRHKITKRGQNVTFRCDPISEHNRLYWYRQTLGQGPEFLTYFQNEAQLEKSRLLSDRFSAERPKGSFSTLEIQRTEQGDSAMYLCASSFSGAGNSPLHFGNGTRLTVT.

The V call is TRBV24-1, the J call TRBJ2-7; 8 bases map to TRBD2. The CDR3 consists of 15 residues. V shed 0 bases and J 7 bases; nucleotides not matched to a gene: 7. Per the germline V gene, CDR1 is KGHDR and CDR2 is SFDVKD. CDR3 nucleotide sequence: TGTGCCACCAGTGATTTGACTAGCGGCACCAATGAGCAGTACTTC. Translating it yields CATSDLTSGTNEQYF.

CDR3 in amino acids: CSVRTSGTLGEQYF. The CDR3 DNA reads TGCAGCGTCCGGACTAGCGGGACCCTCGGCGAGCAGTACTTC. The chain carries TRBV29-1 and TRBJ2-7; 12 bases align to TRBD2. V lost 6 bases and J lost 6; bases outside the gene matches: 9. From germline, CDR1 is SQVTM and CDR2 ANQGSEA. The CDR3 is 14 residues long.

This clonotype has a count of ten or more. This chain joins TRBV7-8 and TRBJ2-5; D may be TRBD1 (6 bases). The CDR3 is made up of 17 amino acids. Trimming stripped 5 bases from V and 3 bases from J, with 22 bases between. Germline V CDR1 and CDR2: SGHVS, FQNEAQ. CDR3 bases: TGTGCCAGCAGCCGCCGACTGGGGGCTTTGGGAAAAGAGACCCAGTACTTC. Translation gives CASSRRLGALGKETQYF.

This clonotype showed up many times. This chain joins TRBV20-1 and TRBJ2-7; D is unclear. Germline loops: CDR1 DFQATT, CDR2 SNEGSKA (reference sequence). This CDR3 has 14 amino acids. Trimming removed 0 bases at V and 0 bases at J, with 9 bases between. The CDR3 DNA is TGCAGTGCTAGAGATGTCAGGAGCTCCTACGAGCAGTACTTC. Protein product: CSARDVRSSYEQYF.

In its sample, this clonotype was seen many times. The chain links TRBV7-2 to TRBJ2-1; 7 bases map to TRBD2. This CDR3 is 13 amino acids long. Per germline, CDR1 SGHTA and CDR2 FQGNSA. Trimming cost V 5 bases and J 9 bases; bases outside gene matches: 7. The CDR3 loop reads CASSRSGEPEQFF. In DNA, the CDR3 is TGTGCCAGCAGCCGGAGCGGGGAGCCTGAGCAGTTCTTC.

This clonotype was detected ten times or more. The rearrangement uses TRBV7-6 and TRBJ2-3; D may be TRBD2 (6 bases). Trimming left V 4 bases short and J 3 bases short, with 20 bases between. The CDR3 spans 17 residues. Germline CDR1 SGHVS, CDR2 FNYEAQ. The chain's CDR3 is CASSSGETRGGTDTQYF. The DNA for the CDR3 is TGTGCCAGCAGCTCCGGGGAGACTAGAGGTGGGACAGATACGCAGTATTTT.

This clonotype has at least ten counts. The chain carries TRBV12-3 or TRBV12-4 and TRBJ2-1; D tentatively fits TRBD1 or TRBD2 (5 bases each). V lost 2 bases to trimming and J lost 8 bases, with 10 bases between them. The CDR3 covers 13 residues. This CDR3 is CASSLTGAHEQFF. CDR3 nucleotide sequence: TGTGCCAGCAGTTTAACCGGGGCCCATGAGCAGTTCTTC.

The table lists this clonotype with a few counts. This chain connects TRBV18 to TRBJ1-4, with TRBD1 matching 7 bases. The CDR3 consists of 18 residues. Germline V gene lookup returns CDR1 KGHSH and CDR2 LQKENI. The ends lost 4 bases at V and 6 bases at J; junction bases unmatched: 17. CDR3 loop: CASSLIPGQLKQDEKLFF. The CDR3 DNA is TGTGCCAGCTCACTAATCCCGGGACAGCTTAAACAGGATGAAAAACTGTTTTTT.

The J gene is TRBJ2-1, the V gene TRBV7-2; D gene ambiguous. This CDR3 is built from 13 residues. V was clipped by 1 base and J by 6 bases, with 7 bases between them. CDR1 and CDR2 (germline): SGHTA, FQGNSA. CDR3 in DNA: TGTGCCAGCAGCTTAGTTAAGAGCAATGAGCAGTTCTTC. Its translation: CASSLVKSNEQFF.

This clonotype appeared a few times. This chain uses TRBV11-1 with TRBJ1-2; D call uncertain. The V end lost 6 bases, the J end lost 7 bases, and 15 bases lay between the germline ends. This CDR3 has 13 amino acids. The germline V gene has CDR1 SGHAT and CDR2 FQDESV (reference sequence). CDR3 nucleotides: TGTGCCAGCAGGTACTCATCCGGCAGTGGCTACACCTTC. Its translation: CASRYSSGSGYTF.

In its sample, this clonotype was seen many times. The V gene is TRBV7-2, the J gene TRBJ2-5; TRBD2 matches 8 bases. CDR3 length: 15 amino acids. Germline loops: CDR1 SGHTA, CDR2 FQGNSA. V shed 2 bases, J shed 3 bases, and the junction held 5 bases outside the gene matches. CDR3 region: CASSLMPTSEETQYF. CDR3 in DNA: TGTGCCAGCAGCTTAATGCCGACTAGCGAAGAGACCCAGTACTTC.

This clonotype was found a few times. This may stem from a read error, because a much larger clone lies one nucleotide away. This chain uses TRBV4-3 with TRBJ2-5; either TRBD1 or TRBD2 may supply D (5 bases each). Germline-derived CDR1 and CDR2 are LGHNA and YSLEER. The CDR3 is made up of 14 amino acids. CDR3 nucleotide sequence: TGCGCCAGCAGCCACAATACAGGAGGAGAGGCCCAGTACTTC. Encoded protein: CASSHNTGGEAQYF.

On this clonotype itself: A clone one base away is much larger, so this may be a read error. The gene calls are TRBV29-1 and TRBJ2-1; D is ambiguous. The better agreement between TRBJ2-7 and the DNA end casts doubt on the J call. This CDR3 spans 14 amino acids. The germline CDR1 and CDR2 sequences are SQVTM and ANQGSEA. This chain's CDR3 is CSVGGRSSYNEQYF. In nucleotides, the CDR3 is TGCAGCGTTGGCGGACGGAGCTCCTACAATGAGCAGTACTTC.

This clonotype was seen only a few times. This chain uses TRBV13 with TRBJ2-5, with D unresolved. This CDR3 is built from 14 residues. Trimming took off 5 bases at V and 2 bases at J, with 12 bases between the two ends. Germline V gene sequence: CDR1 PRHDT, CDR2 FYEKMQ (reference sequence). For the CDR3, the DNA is TGTGCCAGCAGCACCCCGACGAGTCAAGAGACCCAGTACTTC. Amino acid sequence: CASSTPTSQETQYF.